Listed here is a single TCR beta chain. This sample stems from a study of blood T cell repertoires in COVID-19. CDR1 KGHSH and CDR2 LQKENI come from the germline V gene. The CDR3 extends over 16 amino acids. The V end lost 0 bases, the J end lost 0 bases, and 11 bases lay between the germline ends. Authors' analysis steps: For nucleated cells, counts were estimated from reference gene primer amplification. Measured with immunoSEQ multiplex PCR; TCRdb has only the in-frame clones, and not every one. The V and J calls and clone size were taken over from that table, and D and trimming were inferred from the DNA. The sample includes fewer than 80,000 clones, around 84% of them seen just once.

Material: peripheral blood. This chain links TRBV18 with TRBJ1-1, with D possibly being TRBD1 (6 bases). The source is a man between 70 and 80 years old with acute or convalescent COVID-19. CDR3 nucleotides: TGTGCCAGCTCACCACCTTCAGGGGCGTTGAACACTGAAGCTTTCTTT. The encoded protein is CASSPPSGALNTEAFF.